These 23 T cell receptor beta chains came from one sample sequenced in a study of T cell changes during pregnancy in multiple sclerosis. Method: immunoSEQ multiplex PCR; TCRdb's copy keeps in-frame clones and lacks some. The sample records about 110,000 clones, around 92% being singletons. The specimen comprised peripheral blood, sampled after pregnancy. The receptors stem from a female donor with multiple sclerosis, enrolled in a pregnancy study.

The chain's CDR3 is CASSPQTTGATEAFF. The DNA of the CDR3 is TGTGCCAGCAGTCCACAGACGACAGGGGCGACTGAAGCTTTCTTT. This chain joins TRBV6-1 and TRBJ1-1, with 8 nucleotides matching TRBD1. Germline CDR1 is MNHNS and CDR2 is SASEGT. There are 15 residues in the CDR3. Trimming cost V 5 bases and J 5 bases; bases outside gene matches: 10.

The CDR3, as DNA: TGTGCCAGCAGCTTAGGGGGACAGGGATTGGAGACCCAGTACTTC. Translation: CASSLGGQGLETQYF. V and J are TRBV7-9 and TRBJ2-5, with TRBD1 matching over 9 bases. The CDR3 length is 15 residues. V lost 1 base to trimming and J lost 5 bases; unmatched junction nucleotides: 5. In germline, CDR1 is SEHNR, CDR2 FQNEAQ (reference sequence).

The CDR3 coding sequence is TGTGCCAGCAGCTTGGAGGGACTAGGGAAACAAGAGACCCAGTACTTC. The encoded protein is CASSLEGLGKQETQYF. J is TRBJ2-5 and V is TRBV5-4; the match to TRBD2 covers 8 bases. Germline V gene sequence: CDR1 SGHNT, CDR2 YYREEE (reference sequence). V lost 0 bases and J lost 2; bases outside the gene matches: 6. The CDR3 length is 16 residues.

This clone was counted once. CDR3 sequence (DNA): TGTGCCAGCAGCCCGACCGGGGTTCCGAGCTCCTACAATGAGCAGTTCTTC. This codes for CASSPTGVPSSYNEQFF. The genes are TRBV9 and TRBJ2-1; TRBD2 is a possible D gene (5 bases). V lost 4 bases and J 0 bases, leaving 17 bases between the germline ends. Germline loops: CDR1 SGDLS, CDR2 YYNGEE. The CDR3 is 17 amino acids.

The chain couples TRBV5-4 to TRBJ1-3; a weak D match, TRBD1 (6 bases). Trimming removed 3 bases from V and 1 base from J, with 11 bases in between. The CDR3 has 15 amino acids. In germline, CDR1 is SGHNT, CDR2 YYREEE (reference sequence). The CDR3 nucleotides are TGTGCCAGCAGCTCGTGGACAGATTCTGGAAACACCATATATTTT. The encoded protein is CASSSWTDSGNTIYF.

The chain has TRBV6-7 and TRBJ2-2, with TRBD2 matching over 12 bases. TRBV6-7 is classed as an ORF, of uncertain function. The CDR3 loop spans 16 amino acids. Losses at the gene ends were 4 bases for V and 6 bases for J; bases not matched to a gene: 6. CDR3 in amino acids: CASSCPSGRAPGELFF. CDR3 coding DNA: TGTGCCAGCAGTTGCCCTAGCGGGAGGGCCCCCGGGGAGCTGTTTTTT.

This clone occurred once. This sequence joins TRBV30 and TRBJ1-1, with 7 bases identical to TRBD1. The CDR3 sequence is 13 residues long. V lost 2 bases to trimming and J lost 6 bases; unmatched junction nucleotides: 6. CDR1 and CDR2 from the germline V gene are GTSNPN and SVGIG (reference sequence). DNA for the CDR3: TGTGCCTGGAGTACGGGGACAGCGGCTGAAGCTTTCTTT. It is translated as CAWSTGTAAEAFF.

V gene TRBV19 combines with J gene TRBJ1-6; D perhaps matches TRBD1 (5 bases). This CDR3 is 17 amino acids long. Germline V gene data show CDR1 as LNHDA and CDR2 as SQIVND (reference sequence). The germline V and J ends were trimmed by 0 bases and 9 bases, with 18 bases remaining between them. The CDR3 sequence: CASSIDSASSRGSPLHF. The CDR3 DNA follows: TGTGCCAGTAGTATAGATTCGGCGTCATCAAGGGGTTCACCCCTCCACTTT. Drawing the rest from reference TRBV19 and TRBJ1-6, the complete variable domain is DGGITQSPKYLFRKEGQNVTLSCEQNLNHDAMYWYRQDPGQGLRLIYYSQIVNDFQKGDIAEGYSVSREKKESFPLTVTSAQKNPTAFYLCASSIDSASSRGSPLHFGNGTRLTVT.

This clone was recorded once. The V and J genes are TRBV5-1 and TRBJ1-1; 8 nucleotides match TRBD1. The germline CDR1 and CDR2 sequences are SGHRS and YFSETQ. The CDR3 loop spans 14 amino acids. With V trimmed by 3 bases and J by 2 bases, 3 bases remained unmatched. CDR3 residues: CASSSGQDNTEAFF. The CDR3, as DNA: TGCGCCAGCAGCTCGGGACAGGACAACACTGAAGCTTTCTTT.

V usage is TRBV27 and J usage is TRBJ2-7; 9 bases line up with TRBD1. The CDR3 has 14 residues. Trimming cost V 6 bases and J 0 bases; bases outside gene matches: 3. The germline V gene encodes CDR1 MNHEY and CDR2 SMNVEV (reference sequence). The CDR3 DNA follows: TGTGCCAGCAGGGGACAGGGCGGCTCCTACGAGCAGTACTTC. This codes for CASRGQGGSYEQYF.

The genes are TRBV5-6 and TRBJ1-2; 7 bases agree with TRBD1. The germline V gene encodes CDR1 SGHDT and CDR2 YYEEEE. This CDR3 has 16 amino acids. With V trimmed by 4 bases and J by 8 bases, 17 bases remained unmatched. The CDR3: CASSRRAGGMGRGYTF. The CDR3 DNA reads as TGTGCCAGCAGCCGGAGGGCAGGGGGAATGGGCAGGGGCTACACCTTC. Supplemented by reference TRBV5-6 and TRBJ1-2, the full variable domain reads DAGVTQSPTHLIKTRGQQVTLRCSPKSGHDTVSWYQQALGQGPQFIFQYYEEEERQRGNFPDRFSGHQFPNYSSELNVNALLLGDSALYLCASSRRAGGMGRGYTFGSGTRLTVV.

The chain links TRBV28 to TRBJ2-1; a weak D match, TRBD1 (6 bases). This CDR3 spans 16 amino acids. Germline-derived CDR1 and CDR2 are MDHEN and SYDVKM. V lost 8 bases to trimming and J lost 6 bases, with 23 bases between them. CDR3 sequence (DNA): TGTGCCAGCCCCCCCTCTGGTAGCAGGGGAATCAATGAGCAGTTCTTC. Encoded protein: CASPPSGSRGINEQFF.

The rearrangement joins TRBV5-1 to TRBJ2-3, with D perhaps matching TRBD2 (6 bases). V lost 4 bases and J 3 bases, leaving 12 bases between the germline ends. This CDR3 region has 14 residues. CDR1 and CDR2 (germline): SGHRS, YFSETQ. The CDR3 loop reads CASSMTRLTDTQYF. The CDR3 DNA reads TGCGCCAGCAGCATGACTAGGCTGACAGATACGCAGTATTTT.

V is TRBV10-3 and J is TRBJ1-5; D is perhaps TRBD1 (5 bases). The ends were cut back, 4 bases at V and 2 bases at J, with 12 bases in the middle. The CDR3 has 15 amino acids. The germline V gene encodes CDR1 ENHRY and CDR2 SYGVKD. The CDR3 sequence: CAISGQGSGNQPQHF. The CDR3 DNA sequence: TGTGCCATCAGTGGCCAGGGAAGTGGCAATCAGCCCCAGCATTTT.

A remark on this clone: In the same sample, other DNA sequences code for this CDR3. The J gene is TRBJ2-2, the V gene TRBV2; TRBD1 matches at 10 bases. The length of the CDR3 is 15 residues. CDR1 and CDR2 from the germline V gene are SNHLY and FYNNEI. J gave up 1 base and V 7 bases, and 3 bases lay outside the gene matches. CDR3: CASTRDRGNTGELFF. CDR3 in DNA: TGTGCCAGCACGAGGGACAGGGGGAACACCGGGGAGCTGTTTTTT.

V is TRBV30 and J is TRBJ1-1; TRBD1 might be the D (5 bases). Trimming shortened V by 0 bases and J by 8 bases, and 16 bases separated the two germline ends. The CDR3 consists of 14 residues. Germline-derived CDR1 and CDR2 are GTSNPN and SVGIG (reference sequence). CDR3: CAWSVGDTGWEAFF. CDR3 nucleotide sequence: TGTGCCTGGAGTGTAGGGGATACGGGCTGGGAAGCTTTCTTT. Using reference TRBV30 and TRBJ1-1 for the parts outside the CDR3, the full variable domain is SQTIHQWPATLVQPVGSPLSLECTVEGTSNPNLYWYRQAAGRGLQLLFYSVGIGQISSEVPQNLSASRPQDRQFILSSKKLLLSDSGFYLCAWSVGDTGWEAFFGQGTRLTVV.

The chain uses TRBV7-3 and TRBJ2-1, with TRBD2 identical over 7 bases. CDR1 and CDR2 from the germline V gene are SGHTA and FQGTGA. V trimming: 3 bases; J trimming: 7 bases; junction bases outside the gene matches: 6. There are 14 residues in the CDR3. In nucleotides, the CDR3 is TGTGCCAGCAGCTTCGCGGCTAGCGGTAATGAGCAGTTCTTC. Translation gives CASSFAASGNEQFF.

The chain uses TRBV7-9 and TRBJ1-2; 8 bases are shared with TRBD1. The CDR3 sequence is 15 residues long. J gave up 2 bases and V 5 bases, and 7 bases lay outside the gene matches. In germline, CDR1 is SEHNR, CDR2 FQNEAQ (reference sequence). CDR3 protein: CASSLQTGANYGYTF. CDR3 in DNA: TGTGCCAGCAGCCTGCAGACAGGGGCCAACTATGGCTACACCTTC.

The V call is TRBV2, the J call TRBJ1-2, with TRBD1 matching 11 bases. The CDR3 length is 15 residues. From germline, CDR1 is SNHLY and CDR2 FYNNEI. V trimming: 7 bases; J trimming: 8 bases; junction bases outside the gene matches: 12. The CDR3 DNA reads TGTGCCAGCACCGGGCGGACAGGGGGCCCACGAGGCTACACCTTC. Translation: CASTGRTGGPRGYTF.

This clone has only one observation. The chain employs TRBV2 and TRBJ2-3, with D perhaps matching TRBD2 (6 bases). In germline, CDR1 is SNHLY, CDR2 FYNNEI. V lost 2 bases, J lost 1 base, and 13 bases lay in between. CDR3 length: 16 amino acids. The CDR3 DNA sequence: TGTGCCAGCAGTGAAAAAGGGCGGGGTGGCACAGATACGCAGTATTTT. This encodes CASSEKGRGGTDTQYF.

J is TRBJ2-5 and V is TRBV28; perhaps TRBD2 as D (6 bases). In germline, CDR1 is MDHEN, CDR2 SYDVKM. Between the trimmed V and J ends, which lost 3 bases and 4 bases, there was a span of 15 bases. The CDR3 runs to 15 residues. The CDR3 region is CASSLAGRVGETQYF. The CDR3 coding sequence is TGTGCCAGCAGTTTGGCGGGGCGGGTCGGAGAGACCCAGTACTTC.

The CDR3: CASSPSSGSIKDSYEQYF. In DNA form, the CDR3 reads TGCGCCAGCAGCCCTTCTAGCGGGAGCATTAAAGACTCCTACGAGCAGTACTTC. V and J are TRBV5-1 and TRBJ2-7; 10 nucleotides line up with TRBD2. Germline V gives CDR1 SGHRS, CDR2 YFSETQ. The CDR3 spans 18 residues. Trimming removed 4 bases from V and 0 bases from J; junction bases left unmatched: 13.

J is TRBJ2-1 and V is TRBV7-3; TRBD2 might be the D (6 bases). The V end was cut by 4 bases, the J end by 6 bases, with 10 bases between. Per germline, CDR1 SGHTA and CDR2 FQGTGA. The length of the CDR3 is 13 residues. CDR3 DNA sequence: TGTGCCAGCAGCTCGACTAGGGTCAATGAGCAGTTCTTC. Translated, it gives CASSSTRVNEQFF. The full variable domain, completed using reference TRBV7-3 and TRBJ2-1, is GAGVSQTPSNKVTEKGKYVELRCDPISGHTALYWYRQSLGQGPEFLIYFQGTGAADDSGLPNDRFFAVRPEGSVSTLKIQRTERGDSAVYLCASSSTRVNEQFFGPGTRLTVL.